The TCR beta chain under discussion was sequenced for a study of siplizumab effects on memory and regulatory T cells. General observations from the study: Siplizumab significantly reduced alloreactive sequences traceable to unstimulated CD4+ memory cells.

Trimming shortened V by 5 bases and J by 4 bases, and 12 bases separated the two germline ends. Germline V lookup: CDR1 MNHNY, CDR2 SVGAGI (reference sequence). CDR3 size: 14 residues. This clone was counted a single time. Its antigen is unidentified. The repertoire was sequenced with immunoSEQ multiplex PCR; TCRdb's copy has only in-frame clones and lacks some. The table lists roughly 120,000 clones, roughly 94% of them singletons. This TCR derives from a human donor in good health. Sequencing was done on a sample of Tregs sorted from blood. The rearrangement uses TRBV6-6 and TRBJ2-1; D is unclear. The CDR3 nucleotides are TGTGCCAGCAGTGGCGGAGCGATTTACAATGAGCAGTTCTTC. Its protein is CASSGGAIYNEQFF.